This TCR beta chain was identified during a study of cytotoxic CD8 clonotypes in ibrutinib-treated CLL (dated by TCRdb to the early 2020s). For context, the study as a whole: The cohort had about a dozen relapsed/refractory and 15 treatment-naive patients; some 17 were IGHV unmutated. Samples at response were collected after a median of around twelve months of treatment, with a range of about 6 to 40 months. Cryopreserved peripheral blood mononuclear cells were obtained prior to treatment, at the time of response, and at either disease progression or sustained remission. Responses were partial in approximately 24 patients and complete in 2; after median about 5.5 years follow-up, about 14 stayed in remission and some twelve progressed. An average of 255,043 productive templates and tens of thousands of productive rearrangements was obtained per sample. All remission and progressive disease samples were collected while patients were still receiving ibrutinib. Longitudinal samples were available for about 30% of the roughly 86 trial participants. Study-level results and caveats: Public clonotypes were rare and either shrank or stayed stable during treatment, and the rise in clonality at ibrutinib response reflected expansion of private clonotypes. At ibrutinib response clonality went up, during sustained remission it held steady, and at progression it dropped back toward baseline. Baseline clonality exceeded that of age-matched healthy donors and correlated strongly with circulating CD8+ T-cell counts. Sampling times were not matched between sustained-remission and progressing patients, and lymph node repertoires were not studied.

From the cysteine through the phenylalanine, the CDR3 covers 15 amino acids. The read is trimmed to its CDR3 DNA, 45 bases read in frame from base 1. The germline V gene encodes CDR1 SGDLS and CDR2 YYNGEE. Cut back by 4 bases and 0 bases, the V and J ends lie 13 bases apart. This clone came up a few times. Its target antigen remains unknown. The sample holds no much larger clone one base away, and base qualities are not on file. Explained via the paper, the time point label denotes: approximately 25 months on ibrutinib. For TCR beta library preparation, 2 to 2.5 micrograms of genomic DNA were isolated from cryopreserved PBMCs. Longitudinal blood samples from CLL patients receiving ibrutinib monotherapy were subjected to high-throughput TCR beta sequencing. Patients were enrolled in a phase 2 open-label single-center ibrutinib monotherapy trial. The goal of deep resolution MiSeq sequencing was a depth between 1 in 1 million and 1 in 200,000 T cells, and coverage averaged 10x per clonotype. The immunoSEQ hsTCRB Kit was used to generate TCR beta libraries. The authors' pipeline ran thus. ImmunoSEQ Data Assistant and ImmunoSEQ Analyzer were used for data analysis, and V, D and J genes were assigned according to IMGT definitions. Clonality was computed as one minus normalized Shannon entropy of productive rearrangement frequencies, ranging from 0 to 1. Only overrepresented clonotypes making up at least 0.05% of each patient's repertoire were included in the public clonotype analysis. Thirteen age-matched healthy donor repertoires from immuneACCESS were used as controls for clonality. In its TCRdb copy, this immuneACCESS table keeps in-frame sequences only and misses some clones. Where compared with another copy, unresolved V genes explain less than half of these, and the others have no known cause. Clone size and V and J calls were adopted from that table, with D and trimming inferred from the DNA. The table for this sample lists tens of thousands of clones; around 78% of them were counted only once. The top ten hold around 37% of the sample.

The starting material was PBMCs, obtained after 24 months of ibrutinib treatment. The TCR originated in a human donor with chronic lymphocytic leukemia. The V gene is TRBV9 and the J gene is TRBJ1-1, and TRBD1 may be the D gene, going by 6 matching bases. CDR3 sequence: CASSPAGTMNTEAFF. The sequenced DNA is TGTGCCAGCAGCCCAGCTGGGACAATGAACACTGAAGCTTTCTTT.